This T cell receptor beta chain was captured in a study of long-term antiretroviral therapy in people with HIV. Researchers ran immunoSEQ v3.0 at survey level. Method: immunoSEQ multiplex PCR; TCRdb's copy keeps in-frame clones and lacks some. The sample shows over 25,000 clones, 93% of them seen only once. With V trimmed by 4 bases and J by 8 bases, 11 bases remained unmatched. Germline assignment: CDR1 SGHDT and CDR2 YYEEEE. This CDR3 spans 15 amino acids. The gene calls are TRBV5-6 and TRBJ1-4, with TRBD1 matching 7 bases. The receptor's source is a man in his forties with HIV. The sample was unsorted PBMCs, taken 6.2 years after starting antiretroviral therapy. The CDR3 DNA follows: TGTGCCAGCAGCAAACTACAGGGGAACTGGGAAAAACTGTTTTTT. Its protein product is CASSKLQGNWEKLFF. The variable domain in full, completed from reference TRBV5-6 and TRBJ1-4, reads DAGVTQSPTHLIKTRGQQVTLRCSPKSGHDTVSWYQQALGQGPQFIFQYYEEEERQRGNFPDRFSGHQFPNYSSELNVNALLLGDSALYLCASSKLQGNWEKLFFGSGTQLSVL.